These T cell receptor beta chains were read from a single sample in a study of siplizumab effects on memory and regulatory T cells. Profiled with immunoSEQ multiplex PCR; TCRdb holds only in-frame clones, not every one. This sample has some 97,000 clones, with just over 90% found just once. What was sequenced was Tregs sorted from blood. The receptors were sampled from a human donor in good health. Both conserved end residues are part of each CDR3. Fields, in order: clone size, V gene, J gene, D gene, CDR3 length, CDR3 DNA, CDR3 protein. D genes are given only for firm matches. Clone size is not always given. Where it is, it says once, few, many or a class for expanded clones.

>-|TRBV2|TRBJ1-1|TRBD1|13
TGTGCCAGCAGAGGACAGGTGAACACTGAAGCTTTCTTT
CASRGQVNTEAFF
>-|TRBV18|TRBJ1-5|-|14
TGTGCCAGCTCACCAGGGGATAGCAATCAGCCCCAGCATTTT
CASSPGDSNQPQHF
>-|TRBV5-4|TRBJ1-3|-|14
TGTGCCAGCAGCCCCGAGAGGGGGGGAAACACCATATATTTT
CASSPERGGNTIYF
>-|TRBV18|TRBJ1-5|-|14
TGTGCCAGCTCACCACAGAATAGCAATCAGCCCCAGCATTTT
CASSPQNSNQPQHF
>-|TRBV5-1|TRBJ1-4|-|17
TGCGCCAGCAGCTTGAGGGAAGGGCCTACAACTAATGAAAAACTGTTTTTT
CASSLREGPTTNEKLFF
>-|TRBV19|TRBJ2-5|-|14
TGTGCCAGTAGCCGGATAGCGGACCAAGAGACCCAGTACTTC
CASSRIADQETQYF
>-|TRBV19|TRBJ1-5|TRBD1|14
TGTGCCAGTAAAGGGGGGACAGCCATGACGCCCCAGCATTTT
CASKGGTAMTPQHF
>-|TRBV6-1|TRBJ2-7|-|15
TGTGCCAGCAGAACCCCGGGACGGACAACCTACGAGCAGTACTTC
CASRTPGRTTYEQYF
>-|TRBV7-2|TRBJ2-7|-|13
TGTGCCATCAGGGAAGAAGCAGCCCACGAGCAGTACTTC
CAIREEAAHEQYF
>-|TRBV5-8|TRBJ2-1|-|15
TGTGCCAGCAGCTTGCGGGACTTTCCCTACAATGAGCAGTTCTTC
CASSLRDFPYNEQFF
>-|TRBV2|TRBJ2-5|TRBD1|19
TGTGCCAGCAGTTGGGACAGGGGCAGAAGTGGGTATTCGGGAGAGACCCAGTACTTC
CASSWDRGRSGYSGETQYF
>-|TRBV28|TRBJ2-5|-|13
TGTGCCAGCAGTAAAACAGGGAGAGAGACCCAGTACTTC
CASSKTGRETQYF
>-|TRBV2|TRBJ2-7|-|15
TGTGCCAGCAGTGAAGACAGGGCCAGTACCTACGAGCAGTACTTC
CASSEDRASTYEQYF
>once|TRBV6-1|TRBJ2-1|-|11
TGTGCCAGCGCACTGGTAGGGCAGCAGTTCTTC
CASALVGQQFF
>-|TRBV6-6|TRBJ1-2|-|15
TGTGCCAGCAGTACCCGGTGGGCAGGGGACTATGGCTACACCTTC
CASSTRWAGDYGYTF
>-|TRBV27|TRBJ2-7|-|14
TGTGCCAGCAGTATCAGGGCTTGGTCCTACGAGCAGTACTTC
CASSIRAWSYEQYF
>-|TRBV14|TRBJ1-1|-|12
TGTGCCAGCAGTTTCGGACGTGGGAGGGCTTTCTTT
CASSFGRGRAFF
>-|TRBV29-1|TRBJ2-3|TRBD1|14
TGCAGCGTTATTCGGGGACAGCTCACAGATACGCAGTATTTT
CSVIRGQLTDTQYF
>-|TRBV6-1|TRBJ1-5|TRBD1|14
TGTGCCAGCAGTGCTACAGGGGGAGGACAGCCCCAGCATTTT
CASSATGGGQPQHF
>-|TRBV9|TRBJ2-5|TRBD1|14
TGTGCCAGCAGCCCAGGGGGCTTCCAAGAGACCCAGTACTTC
CASSPGGFQETQYF
>-|TRBV4-1|TRBJ2-7|-|18
TGCGCCAGCAGCCAAGATGGGGTGTGGGGGCGTGGGAGGTACGAGCAGTACTTC
CASSQDGVWGRGRYEQYF
>-|TRBV25-1|TRBJ2-1|-|15
TGTGCCAGCAGTGAATTAACAAAACCGGGCAATGAGCAGTTCTTC
CASSELTKPGNEQFF